The source of this TCR beta chain is a study of beta chain features in type 1 diabetes. Study results and limitations: TCRB CDR3s from Type 1 diabetes patients were moderately but significantly shorter in all four CD4+ subsets.

This clone was recorded a few times. Its antigen is still unknown. The investigators reverse transcribed all of the isolated RNA, so they sequenced expressed TCRB transcripts. TCRdb's copy holds only in-frame clones and misses some; the assay was immunoSEQ multiplex PCR. In the table there are roughly 220,000 clones, about a sixth of which are singletons. Germline V gene lookup returns CDR1 SGHRS and CDR2 YFSETQ. Trimming removed 3 bases from V and 4 bases from J, with 13 bases in between. The CDR3 contains 14 residues. This TCR derives from a young man with type 1 diabetes. The chain joins TRBV5-1 to TRBJ1-2; D remains ambiguous. What was sequenced was naive CD4+ T cells from blood. The chain's CDR3 is CASSSGGFIYGYTF. For the CDR3, the DNA is TGCGCCAGCAGCTCCGGCGGGTTTATCTATGGCTACACCTTC.